This T cell receptor (beta chain) was recorded in a study of cytomegalovirus exposure and HLA in healthy donors. Background on the study: As released early, the data held roughly 85 million unique TCRs from HLA-typed donors. Overall study findings and caveats: In a later analysis, at a false discovery rate of 0.05, approximately 16,000 TCR beta sequences were associated with HLA alleles. A later analysis found most CMV-associated TCR beta chains apparently HLA-restricted. As was reported, the classifier diagnosed cytomegalovirus status with high specificity and sensitivity.

To note about this clone: No antigen is known for it.

The PCR contained 60 Vbeta and 13 Jbeta primers. TCRdb's table, derived via immunoSEQ multiplex PCR, lists solely in-frame clones and lacks some. There are about 150,000 clones in the sample; about 85% occur only once, and 1% to 1.5% lies in the top ten. The source is a middle-aged man in good health and CMV-seropositive. The sequenced sample was PBMCs.

The CDR3 region has the DNA TGTGCCAGTAGTTCTCCGGGACTAGCGGGAGTGGGAGAGACCCAGTACTTC. Amino acids: CASSSPGLAGVGETQYF. This chain connects TRBV19 to TRBJ2-5; 14 nucleotides agree with TRBD2. CDR1 LNHDA and CDR2 SQIVND come from the germline V gene (reference sequence). The CDR3 runs 17 residues. V lost 5 bases, J lost 4 bases, and 9 bases stayed unmatched.